Listed below are T cell receptor beta chains from one sample, sequenced in a study of shared clonotypes between healthy human individuals. Only in-frame clones appear in the TCRdb table, and some are missing; sequencing was by immunoSEQ multiplex PCR. The repertoire holds around 1.4 million clones, about 98.5% seen once, with roughly 0.36% in the top ten. Sequencing was carried out using naive CD4+ T cells sorted from blood. Receptor source: a man between 25 and 39 years old in good health. Both conserved end residues are part of each CDR3. D genes are given only for firm matches.

V gene	J gene	D gene	CDR3 DNA	CDR3 protein
TRBV9	TRBJ1-3	NA	TGTGCCAGCAGCGTATCCGGGATCCCTGGAAACACCATATATTTT	CASSVSGIPGNTIYF
TRBV6-4	TRBJ2-2	NA	TGTGCCAGCAAAAGGGAGGCGGGAACCGGGGAGCTGTTTTTT	CASKREAGTGELFF
TRBV6-6	TRBJ1-1	NA	TGTGCCAGTCACCCGTTCCCGAGCACTGAAGCTTTCTTT	CASHPFPSTEAFF
TRBV18	TRBJ2-7	NA	TGTGCCAGCTCACCAAGTCCCTACGAGCAGTACTTC	CASSPSPYEQYF
TRBV5-1	TRBJ2-7	TRBD2	TGCGCCAGCAGCCCTAGGACTAGCGGCTACGAGCAGTACTTC	CASSPRTSGYEQYF
TRBV7-9	TRBJ1-2	TRBD1	TGTGCCAGCAGTGAAGTGTCTTTCCCGGGGACAGGGCCGGGCTACACCTTC	CASSEVSFPGTGPGYTF
TRBV28	TRBJ2-7	NA	TGTGCCAGCAGTTTATGGGGGCTCAAAGAGGGCTCCTACGAGCAGTACTTC	CASSLWGLKEGSYEQYF
TRBV19	TRBJ1-2	NA	TGTGCCAGTAGCCTTAGCGAGGGGACCTATGGCTACACCTTC	CASSLSEGTYGYTF
TRBV28	TRBJ2-7	NA	TGTGCCAGCCGAGGGCGGCTCTACGAGCAGTACTTC	CASRGRLYEQYF
TRBV7-9	TRBJ2-5	TRBD2	TGTGCCAGCAGCTACTCTTCGACTAGCGGGAGGGAGACCCAGTACTTC	CASSYSSTSGRETQYF
TRBV5-1	TRBJ2-7	NA	TGCGCCAGCAGCTTGGGCGGGATGAGCTCCTACGAGCAGTACTTC	CASSLGGMSSYEQYF
TRBV19	TRBJ2-7	TRBD2	TGTGCCAGTAGTATCAGCGGGAGGGACTTCTACGAGCAGTACTTC	CASSISGRDFYEQYF
TRBV4-1	TRBJ2-7	NA	TGCGCCAGCAGCCAAGTTAACCTTCGGGAGCAGTACTTC	CASSQVNLREQYF
TRBV15	TRBJ1-5	NA	TGTGCCACCAGCAGAGATCCGAATAGCAATCAGCCCCAGCATTTT	CATSRDPNSNQPQHF
TRBV4-1	TRBJ2-5	TRBD2	TGCGCCAGCAGCCAGACGGGACTAGCGGGACCGGGGACCCAGTACTTC	CASSQTGLAGPGTQYF
TRBV7-9	TRBJ2-1	TRBD1	TGTGCCAGCAGCTTAGGGGCCGGGACAGTCGCCTACAATGAGCAGTTCTTC	CASSLGAGTVAYNEQFF
TRBV6-5	TRBJ1-5	NA	TGTGCCAGCAGTCCCGCGGTGGGGGCCAATCAGCCCCAGCATTTT	CASSPAVGANQPQHF
TRBV28	TRBJ2-5	TRBD2	TGTGCCAGCAGTTTACCTAGCGGGATCCAAGAGACCCAGTACTTC	CASSLPSGIQETQYF
TRBV15	TRBJ2-5	NA	TGTGCCACCAGCAGAGGGGAAGAGACCCAGTACTTC	CATSRGEETQYF
TRBV5-4	TRBJ2-3	TRBD2	TGTGCCAGCAGCCCCTTCCTAGCGGGATCTGGAGATACGCAGTATTTT	CASSPFLAGSGDTQYF
TRBV28	TRBJ2-6	NA	TGTGCCAGCAGCCCTGGATTCTCTGGGGCCAACGTCCTGACTTTC	CASSPGFSGANVLTF
TRBV11-1	TRBJ2-7	TRBD1	TGTGCCAGCAGCTACGGACAGGGATACTCCTACGAGCAGTACTTC	CASSYGQGYSYEQYF
TRBV18	TRBJ1-3	NA	TGTGCCAGCTCACCCGGGCCCCAGCTACACACCATATATTTT	CASSPGPQLHTIYF
TRBV10-1	TRBJ2-5	NA	TGCGCCAGCCCCTACGGCCAGGGCGAGGAGACCCAGTACTTC	CASPYGQGEETQYF
TRBV15	TRBJ2-7	NA	TGTGCCACCAGCAGAGGTCCTTGGGGCTCCTACGAGCAGTACTTC	CATSRGPWGSYEQYF